The clone carrying this T cell receptor beta chain was seen a few times. What it recognizes is unknown. TCRdb reanalysed the reads using MiXCR and keeps one entry per CDR3 protein. Of 200,000 to 250,000 distinct CDR3 sequences listed, 38% are singletons. This specimen comes from a study of T cell repertoires in cytomegalovirus infection. Study-level information: Used in the study were CMV epitopes, some recently identified and HLA-C-restricted, others well-studied and HLA-B-restricted.

General study findings and limits: CMV-specific TCR beta clonotypes restricted by HLA-C were the ones dominating the ex vivo response.

Germline values: CDR1 WSHSY, CDR2 SAAADI. The length of the CDR3 is 14 residues. Trimming removed 5 bases from V and 6 bases from J; junction bases left unmatched: 5. Sequencing was performed on CD8+ T cells from cultured PBMCs, taken from culture after CMV antigen stimulation. The rearrangement links TRBV10-2 to TRBJ2-2; TRBD1 matches at 8 bases. This sequence was found in a human donor in good health (CMV status not recorded). Some clones in this sample may be carry-over from other donors' samples. The CDR3 region is CASSWTGKAGELFF. CDR3 nucleotides: TGCGCCAGCAGTTGGACAGGGAAGGCCGGGGAGCTGTTTTTT.